The source of this T cell receptor beta chain is a study of blood T cell repertoires in COVID-19. About the research overall: Sample material is recorded as cDNA or gDNA derived from T cells, B-cell-depleted T cells, or PBMCs.

This clone was seen only once. This CDR3 contains 19 residues. J was trimmed by 3 bases and V by 1 base; bases with no gene match: 12. In the source study's methods: Estimation of nucleated cell counts relied on the amplification of reference gene primers. Generated by immunoSEQ multiplex PCR, the TCRdb table keeps only in-frame clones and is missing some. V and J calls and clone size are those listed in that table; D and trimming were worked out from the DNA. Here the sample spans tens of thousands of clones, roughly four fifths being singletons. This chain joins TRBV5-3 and TRBJ1-6; 8 bases are a match to TRBD1. TRBV5-3 counts as an open reading frame of uncertain function. The sequenced material came from peripheral blood. This sequence was found in a woman in her sixties with acute or convalescent COVID-19. The CDR3 reads CARSLRSRRGHNYNSPLHF. CDR3 in DNA: TGTGCCAGAAGCTTGAGATCACGCAGGGGGCATAACTATAATTCACCCCTCCACTTT.